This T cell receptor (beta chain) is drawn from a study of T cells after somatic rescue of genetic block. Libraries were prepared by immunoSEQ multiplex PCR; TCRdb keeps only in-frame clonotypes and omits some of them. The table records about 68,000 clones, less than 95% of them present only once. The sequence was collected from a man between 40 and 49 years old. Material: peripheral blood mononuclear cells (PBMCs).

The CDR3 region is CASSLLGLAGYEQYF. CDR3 in DNA: TGTGCCAGCAGTTTATTGGGACTAGCGGGTTACGAGCAGTACTTC. The chain combines TRBV27 with TRBJ2-7; 12 bases are a match to TRBD2. The germline V gene has CDR1 MNHEY and CDR2 SMNVEV (reference sequence). J was trimmed by 4 bases and V by 1 base; bases with no gene match: 2. The CDR3 is 15 amino acids.